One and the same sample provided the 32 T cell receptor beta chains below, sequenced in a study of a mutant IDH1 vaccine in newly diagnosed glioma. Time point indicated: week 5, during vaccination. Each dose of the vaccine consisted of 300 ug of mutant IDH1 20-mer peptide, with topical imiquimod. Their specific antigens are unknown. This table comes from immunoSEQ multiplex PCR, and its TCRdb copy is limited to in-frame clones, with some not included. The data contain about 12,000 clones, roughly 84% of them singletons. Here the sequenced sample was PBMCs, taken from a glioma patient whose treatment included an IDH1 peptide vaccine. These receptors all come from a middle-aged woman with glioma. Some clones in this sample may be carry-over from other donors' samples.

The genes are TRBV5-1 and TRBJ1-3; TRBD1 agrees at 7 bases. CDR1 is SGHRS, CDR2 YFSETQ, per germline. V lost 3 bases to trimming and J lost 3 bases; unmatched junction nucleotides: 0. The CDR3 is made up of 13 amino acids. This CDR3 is CASSWTGGNTIYF. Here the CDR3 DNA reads TGCGCCAGCAGCTGGACAGGTGGAAACACCATATATTTT.

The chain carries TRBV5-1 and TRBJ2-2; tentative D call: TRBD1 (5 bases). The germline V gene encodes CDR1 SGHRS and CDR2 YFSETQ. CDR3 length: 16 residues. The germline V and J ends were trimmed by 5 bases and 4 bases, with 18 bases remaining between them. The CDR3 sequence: CASSTSLRVGTGELFF. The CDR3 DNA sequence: TGCGCCAGCAGTACTTCCCTCAGGGTTGGCACCGGGGAGCTGTTTTTT.

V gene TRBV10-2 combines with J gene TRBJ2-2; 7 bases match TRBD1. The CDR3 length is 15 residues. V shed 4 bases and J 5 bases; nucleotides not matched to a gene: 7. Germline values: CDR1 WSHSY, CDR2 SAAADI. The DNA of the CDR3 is TGCGCCAGCAGTGGAACAGGGGCTTTAACCGGGGAGCTGTTTTTT. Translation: CASSGTGALTGELFF.

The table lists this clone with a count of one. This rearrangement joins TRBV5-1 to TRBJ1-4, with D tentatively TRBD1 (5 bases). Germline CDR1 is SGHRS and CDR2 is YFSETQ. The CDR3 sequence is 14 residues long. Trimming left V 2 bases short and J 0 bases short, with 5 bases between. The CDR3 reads CASSLQATNEKLFF. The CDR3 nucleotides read TGCGCCAGCAGCTTACAGGCAACTAATGAAAAACTGTTTTTT.

CDR3 in DNA: TGTGCCAGCAGTGAACTAGCGGGAGGGCCAGAGACCCAGTACTTC. This translates into CASSELAGGPETQYF. The chain combines TRBV6-1 with TRBJ2-5; 12 nucleotides line up with TRBD2. This CDR3 has 15 amino acids. V lost 2 bases to trimming and J lost 4 bases; unmatched junction nucleotides: 2. The germline gives CDR1 MNHNS, CDR2 SASEGT.

The CDR3 nucleotides read TGTGCCAGCTCACAGGGACAAAACACTGAAGCTTTCTTT. Translating it yields CASSQGQNTEAFF. The V call is TRBV18, the J call TRBJ1-1; possibly TRBD1 for D (6 bases). Trimming took 4 bases from V and 2 from J, leaving 8 bases between them. The CDR3 runs 13 residues. Looked up from germline, CDR1 is KGHSH and CDR2 is LQKENI.

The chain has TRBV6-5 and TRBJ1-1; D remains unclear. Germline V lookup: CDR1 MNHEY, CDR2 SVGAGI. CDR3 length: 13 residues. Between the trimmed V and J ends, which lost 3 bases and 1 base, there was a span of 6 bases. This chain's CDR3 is CASSYGRNTEAFF. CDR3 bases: TGTGCCAGCAGTTATGGGCGGAACACTGAAGCTTTCTTT.

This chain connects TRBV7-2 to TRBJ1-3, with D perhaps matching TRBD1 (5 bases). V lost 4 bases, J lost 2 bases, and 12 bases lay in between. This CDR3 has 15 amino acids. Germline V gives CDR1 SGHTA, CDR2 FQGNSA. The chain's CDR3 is CASSSTGAPGNTIYF. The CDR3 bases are TGTGCCAGCAGCTCCACCGGGGCGCCTGGAAACACCATATATTTT.

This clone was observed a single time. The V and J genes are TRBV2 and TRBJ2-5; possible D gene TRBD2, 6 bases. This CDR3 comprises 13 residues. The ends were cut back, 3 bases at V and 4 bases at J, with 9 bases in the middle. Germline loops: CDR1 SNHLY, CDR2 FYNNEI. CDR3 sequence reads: CASSEGGRETQYF. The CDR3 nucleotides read TGTGCCAGCAGTGAGGGGGGTCGAGAGACCCAGTACTTC.

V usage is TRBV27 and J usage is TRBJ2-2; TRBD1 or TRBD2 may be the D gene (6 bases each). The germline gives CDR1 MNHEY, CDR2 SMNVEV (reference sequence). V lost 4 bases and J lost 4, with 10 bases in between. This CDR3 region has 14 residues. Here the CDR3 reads CASSWGAVTGELFF. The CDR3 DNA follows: TGTGCCAGCAGTTGGGGGGCGGTCACCGGGGAGCTGTTTTTT.

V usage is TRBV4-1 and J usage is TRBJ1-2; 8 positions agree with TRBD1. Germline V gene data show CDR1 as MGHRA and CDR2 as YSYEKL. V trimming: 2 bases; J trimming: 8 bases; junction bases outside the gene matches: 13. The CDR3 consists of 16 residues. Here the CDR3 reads CASSQLDSQGAEGYTF. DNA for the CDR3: TGCGCCAGCAGCCAACTCGACTCGCAGGGGGCGGAAGGCTACACCTTC.

Here the CDR3 DNA reads TGTGCCTTATCGGTTAGCGGGGGTCCATACGAGCAGTACTTC. As protein: CALSVSGGPYEQYF. The chain joins TRBV30 to TRBJ2-7; TRBD2 aligns across 9 bases. Germline V lookup: CDR1 GTSNPN, CDR2 SVGIG (reference sequence). There are 14 residues in the CDR3. The J segment lost 4 bases and the V segment lost 7 bases, leaving 11 bases of the junction unmatched.

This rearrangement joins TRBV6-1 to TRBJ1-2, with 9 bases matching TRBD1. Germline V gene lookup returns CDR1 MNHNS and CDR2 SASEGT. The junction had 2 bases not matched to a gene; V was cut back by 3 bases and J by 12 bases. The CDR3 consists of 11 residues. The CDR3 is CASSENRGHTF. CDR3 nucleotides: TGTGCCAGCAGTGAGAACAGGGGGCACACCTTC.

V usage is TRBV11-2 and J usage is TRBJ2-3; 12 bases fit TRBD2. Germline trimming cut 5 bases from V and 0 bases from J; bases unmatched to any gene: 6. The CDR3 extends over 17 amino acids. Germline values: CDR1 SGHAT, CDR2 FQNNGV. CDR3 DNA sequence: TGTGCCAGCAGCCCACGACTAGCGGGAGAAAGCACAGATACGCAGTATTTT. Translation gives CASSPRLAGESTDTQYF.

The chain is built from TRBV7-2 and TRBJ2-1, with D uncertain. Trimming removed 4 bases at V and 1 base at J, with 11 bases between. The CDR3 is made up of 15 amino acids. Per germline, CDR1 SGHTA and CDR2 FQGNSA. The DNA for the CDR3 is TGTGCCAGCAGCTCGTCTAGTGAGTCCTACAATGAGCAGTTCTTC. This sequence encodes CASSSSSESYNEQFF.

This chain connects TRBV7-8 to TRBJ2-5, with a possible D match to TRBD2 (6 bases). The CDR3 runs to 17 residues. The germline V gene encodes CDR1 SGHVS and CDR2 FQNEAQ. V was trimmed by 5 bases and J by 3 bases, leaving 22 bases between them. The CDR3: CASSLNHAGPGKETQYF. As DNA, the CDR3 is TGTGCCAGCAGCCTAAACCACGCGGGACCGGGGAAAGAGACCCAGTACTTC.

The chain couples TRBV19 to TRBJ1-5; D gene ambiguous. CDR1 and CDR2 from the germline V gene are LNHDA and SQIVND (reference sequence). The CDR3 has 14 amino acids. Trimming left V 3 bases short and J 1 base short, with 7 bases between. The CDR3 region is CASSMTESNQPQHF. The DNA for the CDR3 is TGTGCCAGTAGTATGACGGAGAGCAATCAGCCCCAGCATTTT.

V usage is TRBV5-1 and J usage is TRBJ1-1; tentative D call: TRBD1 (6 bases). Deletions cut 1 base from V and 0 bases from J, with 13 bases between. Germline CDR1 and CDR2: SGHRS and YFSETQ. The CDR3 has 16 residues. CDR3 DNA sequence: TGCGCCAGCAGCTTGACCCCAGGGGTGGTGAACACTGAAGCTTTCTTT. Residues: CASSLTPGVVNTEAFF.

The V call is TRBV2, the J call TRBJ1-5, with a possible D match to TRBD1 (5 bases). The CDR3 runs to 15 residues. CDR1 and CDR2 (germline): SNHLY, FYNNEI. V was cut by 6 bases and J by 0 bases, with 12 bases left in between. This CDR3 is CASRGEGNSNQPQHF. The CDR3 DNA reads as TGTGCCAGCAGGGGGGAGGGTAATAGCAATCAGCCCCAGCATTTT. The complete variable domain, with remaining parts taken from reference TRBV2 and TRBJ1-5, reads EPEVTQTPSHQVTQMGQEVILRCVPISNHLYFYWYRQILGQKVEFLVSFYNNEISEKSEIFDDQFSVERPDGSNFTLKIRSTKLEDSAMYFCASRGEGNSNQPQHFGDGTRLSIL.

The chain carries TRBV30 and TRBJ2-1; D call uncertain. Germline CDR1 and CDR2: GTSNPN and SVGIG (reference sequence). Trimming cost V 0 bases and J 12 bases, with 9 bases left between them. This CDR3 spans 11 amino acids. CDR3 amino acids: CAWSVGASQFF. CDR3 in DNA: TGTGCCTGGAGTGTAGGCGCCTCGCAGTTCTTC.

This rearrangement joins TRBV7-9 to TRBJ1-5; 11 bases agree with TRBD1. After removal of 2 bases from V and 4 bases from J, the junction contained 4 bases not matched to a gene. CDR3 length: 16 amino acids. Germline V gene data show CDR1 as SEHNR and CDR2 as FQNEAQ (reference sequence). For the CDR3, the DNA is TGTGCCAGCAGCTTACGGGACAGGGGGGTGAATCAGCCCCAGCATTTT. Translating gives CASSLRDRGVNQPQHF. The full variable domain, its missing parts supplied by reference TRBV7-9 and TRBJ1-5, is DTGVSQNPRHKITKRGQNVTFRCDPISEHNRLYWYRQTLGQGPEFLTYFQNEAQLEKSRLLSDRFSAERPKGSFSTLEIQRTEQGDSAMYLCASSLRDRGVNQPQHFGDGTRLSIL.

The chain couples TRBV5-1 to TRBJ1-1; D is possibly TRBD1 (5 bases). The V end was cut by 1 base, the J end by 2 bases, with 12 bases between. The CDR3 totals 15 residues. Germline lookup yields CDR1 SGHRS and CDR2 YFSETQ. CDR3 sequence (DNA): TGCGCCAGCAGCTTGATGGGAGGGGTTAACACTGAAGCTTTCTTT. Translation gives CASSLMGGVNTEAFF.

The CDR3 region has the DNA TGCAGTGCTAAAGGGGGCACTGAAGCTTTCTTT. Translation gives CSAKGGTEAFF. The chain is built from TRBV20-1 and TRBJ1-1; D perhaps matches TRBD1 (6 bases). The CDR3 spans 11 residues. Germline CDR1 and CDR2: DFQATT and SNEGSKA (reference sequence). V was cut by 4 bases and J by 4 bases, with 7 bases left in between.

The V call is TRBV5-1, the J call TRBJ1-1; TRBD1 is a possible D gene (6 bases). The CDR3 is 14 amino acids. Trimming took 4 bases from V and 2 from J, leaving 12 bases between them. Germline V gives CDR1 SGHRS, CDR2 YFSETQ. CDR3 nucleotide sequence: TGCGCCAGCAGCAGACTGACAGGAAACACTGAAGCTTTCTTT. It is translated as CASSRLTGNTEAFF.

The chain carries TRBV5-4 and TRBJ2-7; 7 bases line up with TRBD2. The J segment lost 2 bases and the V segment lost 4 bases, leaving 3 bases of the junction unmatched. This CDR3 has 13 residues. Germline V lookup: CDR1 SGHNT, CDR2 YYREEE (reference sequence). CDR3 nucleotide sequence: TGTGCCAGCAGCGGCGGGACTACCTACGAGCAGTACTTC. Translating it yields CASSGGTTYEQYF.

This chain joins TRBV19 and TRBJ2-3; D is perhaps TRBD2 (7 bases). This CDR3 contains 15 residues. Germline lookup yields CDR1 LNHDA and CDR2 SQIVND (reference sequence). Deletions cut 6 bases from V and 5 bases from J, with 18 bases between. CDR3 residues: CASSTSGGHRDTQYF. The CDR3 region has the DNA TGTGCCAGTAGCACGTCGGGGGGCCACAGAGATACGCAGTATTTT.

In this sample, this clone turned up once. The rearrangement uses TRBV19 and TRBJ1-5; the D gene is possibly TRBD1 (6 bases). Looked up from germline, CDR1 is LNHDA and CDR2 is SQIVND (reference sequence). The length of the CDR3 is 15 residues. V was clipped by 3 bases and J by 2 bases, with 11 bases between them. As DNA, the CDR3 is TGTGCCAGTAGTATCCACAGGGTTCGCAATCAGCCCCAGCATTTT. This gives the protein CASSIHRVRNQPQHF.

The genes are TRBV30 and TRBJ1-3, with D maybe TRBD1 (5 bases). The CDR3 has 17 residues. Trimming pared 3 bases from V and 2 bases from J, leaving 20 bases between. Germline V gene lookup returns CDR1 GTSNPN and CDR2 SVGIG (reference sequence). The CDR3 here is CAWSSYEGDRTGNTIYF. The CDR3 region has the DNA TGTGCCTGGAGCTCATACGAGGGCGACAGAACTGGAAACACCATATATTTT.

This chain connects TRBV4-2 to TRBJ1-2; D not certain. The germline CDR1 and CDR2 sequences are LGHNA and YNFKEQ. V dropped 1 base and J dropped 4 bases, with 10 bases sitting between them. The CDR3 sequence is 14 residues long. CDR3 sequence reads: CASSQGTPPYGYTF. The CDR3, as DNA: TGTGCCAGCAGCCAAGGGACGCCTCCCTATGGCTACACCTTC.

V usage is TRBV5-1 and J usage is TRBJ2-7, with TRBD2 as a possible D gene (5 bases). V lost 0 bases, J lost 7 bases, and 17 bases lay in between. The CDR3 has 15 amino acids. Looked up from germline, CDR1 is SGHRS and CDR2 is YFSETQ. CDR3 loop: CASSLGARGTGEQYF. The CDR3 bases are TGCGCCAGCAGCTTGGGGGCCCGGGGAACGGGAGAGCAGTACTTC.

CDR3 region: CASSPRQGGPYEQYF. CDR3 in DNA: TGTGCCAGCAGTCCCAGACAGGGAGGACCCTACGAGCAGTACTTC. The genes are TRBV6-1 and TRBJ2-7; weak D call: TRBD1 (7 bases). The CDR3 totals 15 residues. Germline lookup yields CDR1 MNHNS and CDR2 SASEGT. Trimming cost V 5 bases and J 2 bases, with 16 bases left between them.

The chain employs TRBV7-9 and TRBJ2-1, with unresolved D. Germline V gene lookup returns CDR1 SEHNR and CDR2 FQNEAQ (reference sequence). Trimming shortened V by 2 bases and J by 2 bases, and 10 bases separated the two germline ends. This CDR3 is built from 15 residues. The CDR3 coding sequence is TGTGCCAGCAGCTTATATGGCGAAGCCTACAATGAGCAGTTCTTC. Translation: CASSLYGEAYNEQFF.